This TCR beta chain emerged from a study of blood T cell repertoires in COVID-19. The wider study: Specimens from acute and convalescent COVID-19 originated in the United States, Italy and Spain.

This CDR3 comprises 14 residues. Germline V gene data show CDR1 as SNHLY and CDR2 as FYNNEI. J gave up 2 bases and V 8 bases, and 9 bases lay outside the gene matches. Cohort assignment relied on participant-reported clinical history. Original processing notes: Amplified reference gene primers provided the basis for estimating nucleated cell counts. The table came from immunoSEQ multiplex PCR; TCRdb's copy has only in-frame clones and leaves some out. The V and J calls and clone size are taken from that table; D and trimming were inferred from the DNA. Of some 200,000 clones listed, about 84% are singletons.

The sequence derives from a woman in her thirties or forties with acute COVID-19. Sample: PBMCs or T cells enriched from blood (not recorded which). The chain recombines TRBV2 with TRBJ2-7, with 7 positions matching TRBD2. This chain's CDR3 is CASLLVRETYEQYF. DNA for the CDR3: TGTGCCAGCCTTCTAGTGCGGGAGACCTACGAGCAGTACTTC.